This TCR beta chain was documented in a study of control samples from healthy donors and cancer patients. The trim removed 4 bases at V and 7 bases at J, leaving 9 bases unmatched. The CDR3 sequence is 17 residues long. CDR1 and CDR2 from the germline V gene are PRHDT and FYEKMQ (reference sequence). The method was immunoSEQ multiplex PCR; TCRdb's version includes in-frame clones alone and lacks a portion of them. The profile shows fewer than 120,000 clones, approximately 87% of them singletons. The material sequenced was PBMCs. The receptor was derived from a woman aged 55-70 years with lung cancer. The genes are TRBV13 and TRBJ2-2, with 13 bases identical to TRBD2. For the CDR3, the DNA is TGTGCCAGCAGCTCCCTAACTAGCGGGAGGGCAGGCGGGGAGCTGTTTTTT. This sequence encodes CASSSLTSGRAGGELFF.